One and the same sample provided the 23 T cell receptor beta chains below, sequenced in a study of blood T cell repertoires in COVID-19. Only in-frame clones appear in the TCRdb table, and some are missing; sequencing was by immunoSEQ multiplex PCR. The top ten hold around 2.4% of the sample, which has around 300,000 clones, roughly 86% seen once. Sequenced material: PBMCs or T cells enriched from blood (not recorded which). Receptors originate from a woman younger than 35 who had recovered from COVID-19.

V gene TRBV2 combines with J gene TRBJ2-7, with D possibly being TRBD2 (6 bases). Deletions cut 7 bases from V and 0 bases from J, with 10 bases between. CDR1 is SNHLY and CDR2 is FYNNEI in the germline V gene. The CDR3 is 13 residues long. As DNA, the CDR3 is TGTGCCAGCATGGGACTCAACTCCTACGAGCAGTACTTC. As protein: CASMGLNSYEQYF.

The CDR3 coding sequence is TGCGCCAGCAGCTTGGCCCCAGGGGGCTCCCAAGAGACCCAGTACTTC. Translating gives CASSLAPGGSQETQYF. This chain uses TRBV5-1 with TRBJ2-5; 8 bases map to TRBD1. V lost 0 bases, J lost 1 base, and 5 bases stayed unmatched. The CDR3 consists of 16 residues. Germline V CDR1 and CDR2: SGHRS, YFSETQ.

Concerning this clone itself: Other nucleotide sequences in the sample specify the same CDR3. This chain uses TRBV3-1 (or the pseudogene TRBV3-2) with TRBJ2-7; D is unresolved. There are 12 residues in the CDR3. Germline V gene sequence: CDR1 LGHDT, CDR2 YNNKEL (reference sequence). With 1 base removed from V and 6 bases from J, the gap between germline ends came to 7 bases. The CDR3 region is CASSQGPGEQYF. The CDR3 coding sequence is TGTGCCAGCAGCCAAGGACCGGGCGAGCAGTACTTC.

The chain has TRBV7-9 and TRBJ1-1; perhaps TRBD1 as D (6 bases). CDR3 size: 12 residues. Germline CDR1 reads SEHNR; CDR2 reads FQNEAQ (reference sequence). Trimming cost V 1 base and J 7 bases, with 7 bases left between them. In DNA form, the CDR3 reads TGTGCCAGCAGCTTAGGGACAGTTGAAGCTTTCTTT. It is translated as CASSLGTVEAFF. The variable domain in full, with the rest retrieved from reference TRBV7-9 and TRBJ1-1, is DTGVSQNPRHKITKRGQNVTFRCDPISEHNRLYWYRQTLGQGPEFLTYFQNEAQLEKSRLLSDRFSAERPKGSFSTLEIQRTEQGDSAMYLCASSLGTVEAFFGQGTRLTVV.

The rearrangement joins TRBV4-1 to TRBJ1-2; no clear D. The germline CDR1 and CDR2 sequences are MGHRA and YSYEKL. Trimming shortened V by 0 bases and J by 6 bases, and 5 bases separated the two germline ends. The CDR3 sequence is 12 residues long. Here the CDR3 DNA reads TGCGCCAGCAGCCAAGACGGGGATGGCTACACCTTC. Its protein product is CASSQDGDGYTF.

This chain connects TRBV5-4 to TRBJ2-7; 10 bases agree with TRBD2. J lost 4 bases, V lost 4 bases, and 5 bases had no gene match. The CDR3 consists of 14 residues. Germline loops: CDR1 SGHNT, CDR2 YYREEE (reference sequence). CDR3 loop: CASSPGLADYEQYF. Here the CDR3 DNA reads TGTGCCAGCAGCCCCGGACTAGCGGATTACGAGCAGTACTTC.

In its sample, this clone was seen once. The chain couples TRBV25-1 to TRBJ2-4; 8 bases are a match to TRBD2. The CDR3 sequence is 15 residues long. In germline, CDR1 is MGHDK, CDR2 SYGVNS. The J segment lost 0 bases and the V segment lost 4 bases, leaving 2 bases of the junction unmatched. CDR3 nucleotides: TGTGCCAGCAGTGGACGGGGGGGAGCCAAAAACATTCAGTACTTC. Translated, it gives CASSGRGGAKNIQYF.

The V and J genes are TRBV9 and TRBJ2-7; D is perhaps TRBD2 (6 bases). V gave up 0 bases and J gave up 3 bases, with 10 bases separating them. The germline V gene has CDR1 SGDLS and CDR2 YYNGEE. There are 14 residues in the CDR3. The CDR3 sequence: CASSVDGTFYEQYF. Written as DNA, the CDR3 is TGTGCCAGCAGCGTAGACGGGACTTTCTACGAGCAGTACTTC.

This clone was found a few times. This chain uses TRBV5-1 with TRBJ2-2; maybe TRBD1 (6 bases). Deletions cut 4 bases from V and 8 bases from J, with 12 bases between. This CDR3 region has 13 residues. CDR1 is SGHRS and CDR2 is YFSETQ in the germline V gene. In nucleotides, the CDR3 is TGCGCCAGCAGCCCAACAGGGTTTGGGGAGCTGTTTTTT. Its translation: CASSPTGFGELFF.

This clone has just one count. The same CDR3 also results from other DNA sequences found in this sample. The CDR3 is CSASLSYNEQFF. For the CDR3, the DNA is TGCAGTGCTAGTCTGTCTTACAATGAGCAGTTCTTC. The chain carries TRBV20-1 and TRBJ2-1; D is unresolved. The germline gives CDR1 DFQATT, CDR2 SNEGSKA (reference sequence). The CDR3 loop spans 12 amino acids. Trimming left V 3 bases short and J 4 bases short, with 7 bases between.

CDR3 residues: CASSSTGEGNQPQHF. The CDR3, as DNA: TGTGCCAGCAGTTCTACAGGGGAGGGCAATCAGCCCCAGCATTTT. This chain links TRBV28 with TRBJ1-5; 7 bases are shared with TRBD1. The CDR3 length is 15 residues. Germline V gene data show CDR1 as MDHEN and CDR2 as SYDVKM. The junction had 5 bases not matched to a gene; V was cut back by 4 bases and J by 2 bases.

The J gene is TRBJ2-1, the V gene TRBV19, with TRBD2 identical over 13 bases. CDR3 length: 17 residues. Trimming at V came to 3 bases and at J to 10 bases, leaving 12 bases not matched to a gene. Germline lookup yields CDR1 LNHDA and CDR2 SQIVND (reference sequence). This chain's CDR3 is CASSIPLTSGGAREQFF. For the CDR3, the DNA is TGTGCCAGTAGTATCCCACTAACTAGCGGGGGGGCCAGGGAGCAGTTCTTC.

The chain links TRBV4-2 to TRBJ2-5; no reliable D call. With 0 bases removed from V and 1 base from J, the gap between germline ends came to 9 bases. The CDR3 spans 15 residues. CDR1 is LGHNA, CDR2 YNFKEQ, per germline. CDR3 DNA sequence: TGTGCCAGCAGCCAAGATCCGAGCTCCCAAGAGACCCAGTACTTC. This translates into CASSQDPSSQETQYF.

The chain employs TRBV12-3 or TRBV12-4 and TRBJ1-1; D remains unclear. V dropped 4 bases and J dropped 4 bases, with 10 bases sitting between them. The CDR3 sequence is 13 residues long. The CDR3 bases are TGTGCCAGCAGTTCAGGTGCGACCACTGAAGCTTTCTTT. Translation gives CASSSGATTEAFF.

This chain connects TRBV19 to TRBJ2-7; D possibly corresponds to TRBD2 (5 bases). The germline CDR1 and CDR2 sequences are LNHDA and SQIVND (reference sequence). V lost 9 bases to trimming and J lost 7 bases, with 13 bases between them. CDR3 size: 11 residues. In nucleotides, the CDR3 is TGTGCCAGCATGGGAACGGGGGAGCAGTACTTC. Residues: CASMGTGEQYF.

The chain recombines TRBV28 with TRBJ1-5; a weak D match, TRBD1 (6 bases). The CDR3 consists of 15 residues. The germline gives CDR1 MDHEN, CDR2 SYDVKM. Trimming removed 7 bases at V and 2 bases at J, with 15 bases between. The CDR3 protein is CASTTQGNGNQPQHF. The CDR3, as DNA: TGTGCCAGCACCACACAGGGTAACGGCAATCAGCCCCAGCATTTT.

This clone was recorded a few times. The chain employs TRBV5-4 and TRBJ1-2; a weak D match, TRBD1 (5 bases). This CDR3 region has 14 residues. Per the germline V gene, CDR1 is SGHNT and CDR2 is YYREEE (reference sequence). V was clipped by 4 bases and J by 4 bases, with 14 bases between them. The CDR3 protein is CASSQSDRSYGYTF. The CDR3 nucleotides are TGTGCCAGCAGCCAATCTGACAGAAGCTATGGCTACACCTTC. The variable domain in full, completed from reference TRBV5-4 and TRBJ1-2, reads ETGVTQSPTHLIKTRGQQVTLRCSSQSGHNTVSWYQQALGQGPQFIFQYYREEENGRGNFPPRFSGLQFPNYSSELNVNALELDDSALYLCASSQSDRSYGYTFGSGTRLTVV.

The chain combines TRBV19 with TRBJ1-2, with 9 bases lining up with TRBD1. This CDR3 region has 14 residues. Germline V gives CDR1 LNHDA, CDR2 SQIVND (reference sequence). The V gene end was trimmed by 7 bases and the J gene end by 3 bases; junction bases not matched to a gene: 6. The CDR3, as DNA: TGTGCCAGTAATCGGGACAGGGAAGACTATGGCTACACCTTC. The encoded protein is CASNRDREDYGYTF.

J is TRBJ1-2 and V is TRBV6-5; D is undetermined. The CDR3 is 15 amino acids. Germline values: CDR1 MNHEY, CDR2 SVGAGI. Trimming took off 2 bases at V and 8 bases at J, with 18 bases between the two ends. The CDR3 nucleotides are TGTGCCAGCAGTTACAGTGGCCCAGGATCCTACGGCTACACCTTC. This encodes CASSYSGPGSYGYTF.

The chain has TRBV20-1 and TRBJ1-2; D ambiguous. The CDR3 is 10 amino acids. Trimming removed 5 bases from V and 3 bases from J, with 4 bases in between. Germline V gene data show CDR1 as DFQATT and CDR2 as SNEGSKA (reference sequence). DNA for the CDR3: TGCAGTGCTCGGGACTATGGCTACACCTTC. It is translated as CSARDYGYTF.

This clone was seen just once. The CDR3 nucleotides read TGTGCCATCAGGGACGTGACGGGGGGCGATGGCTACACCTTC. Protein sequence: CAIRDVTGGDGYTF. The chain recombines TRBV10-3 with TRBJ1-2; D is perhaps TRBD1 (6 bases). V shed 6 bases and J shed 6 bases, with 17 bases lying between them. Germline CDR1 is ENHRY and CDR2 is SYGVKD. The CDR3 contains 14 residues.

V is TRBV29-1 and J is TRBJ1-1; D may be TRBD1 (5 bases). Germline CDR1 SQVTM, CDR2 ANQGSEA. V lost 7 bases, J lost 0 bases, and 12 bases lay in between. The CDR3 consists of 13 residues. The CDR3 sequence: CSAQTEMNTEAFF. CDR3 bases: TGCAGCGCCCAGACAGAAATGAACACTGAAGCTTTCTTT.

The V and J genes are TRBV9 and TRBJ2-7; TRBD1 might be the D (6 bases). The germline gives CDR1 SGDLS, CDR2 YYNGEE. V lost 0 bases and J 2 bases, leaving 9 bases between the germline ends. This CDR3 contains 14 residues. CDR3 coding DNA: TGTGCCAGCAGCGTAGAGGACAGAACCTACGAGCAGTACTTC. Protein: CASSVEDRTYEQYF. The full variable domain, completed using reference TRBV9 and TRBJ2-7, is DSGVTQTPKHLITATGQRVTLRCSPRSGDLSVYWYQQSLDQGLQFLIQYYNGEERAKGNILERFSAQQFPDLHSELNLSSLELGDSALYFCASSVEDRTYEQYFGPGTRLTVT.